The text below deals with one T cell receptor beta chain. Original analysis: Amplification with reference gene primers provided the estimates of nucleated cell counts. Method: immunoSEQ multiplex PCR; TCRdb's copy keeps in-frame clones and lacks some. D and trimming come from the DNA, and the V and J calls and clone size come from that table. Of nearly 400,000 clones detected, about 90% appear once; the ten largest clones hold 1.5% to 2%. Between the trimmed V and J ends, which lost 2 bases and 9 bases, there was a span of 5 bases. CDR3 length: 11 amino acids. Germline CDR1 is LGHNT and CDR2 is FRNRAP. The study drew participants aged roughly 18 to 95 years from roughly 25 US areas. Recovered participants had two consecutive negative NP/OP PCR tests, healthcare professional clearance, or symptom resolution. The data derive from a study of blood T cell repertoires in COVID-19. Study-level background: The cDNA or gDNA used as material had been derived from T cells, B-cell-depleted T cells, or PBMCs.

The chain links TRBV12-5 to TRBJ2-1; D ambiguous. This TCR was sampled from a woman in her twenties or thirties who had recovered from COVID-19. The source material was PBMCs or T cells enriched from blood (not recorded which). The CDR3 is CASGLLSEQFF. Written as DNA, the CDR3 is TGTGCTAGTGGTTTGTTATCTGAGCAGTTCTTC.